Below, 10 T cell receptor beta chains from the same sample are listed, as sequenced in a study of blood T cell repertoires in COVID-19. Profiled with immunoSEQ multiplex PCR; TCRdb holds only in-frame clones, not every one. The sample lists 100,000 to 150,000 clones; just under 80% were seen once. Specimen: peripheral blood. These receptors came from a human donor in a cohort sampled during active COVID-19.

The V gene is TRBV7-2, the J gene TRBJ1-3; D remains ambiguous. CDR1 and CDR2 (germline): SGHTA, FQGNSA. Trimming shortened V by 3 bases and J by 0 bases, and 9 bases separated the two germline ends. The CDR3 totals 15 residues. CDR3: CASSFDRSSGNTIYF. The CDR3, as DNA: TGTGCCAGCAGCTTCGACCGGAGCTCTGGAAACACCATATATTTT.

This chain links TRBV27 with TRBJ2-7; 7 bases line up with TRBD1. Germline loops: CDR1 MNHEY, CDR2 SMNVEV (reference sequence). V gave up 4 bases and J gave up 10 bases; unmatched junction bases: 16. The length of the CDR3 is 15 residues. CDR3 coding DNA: TGTGCCAGCAGTTCCCCACGACAGGGCGCGTTTTATCAGTACTTC. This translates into CASSSPRQGAFYQYF.

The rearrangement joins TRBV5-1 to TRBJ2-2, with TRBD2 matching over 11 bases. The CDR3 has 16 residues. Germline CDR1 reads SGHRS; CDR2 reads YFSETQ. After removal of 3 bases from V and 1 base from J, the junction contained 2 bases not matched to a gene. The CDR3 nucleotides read TGCGCCAGCAGCTGGCTAGCGGGGGGGAACACCGGGGAGCTGTTTTTT. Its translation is CASSWLAGGNTGELFF.

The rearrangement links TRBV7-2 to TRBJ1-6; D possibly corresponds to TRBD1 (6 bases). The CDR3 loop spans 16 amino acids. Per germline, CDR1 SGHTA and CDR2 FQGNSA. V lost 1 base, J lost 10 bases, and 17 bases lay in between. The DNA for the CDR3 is TGTGCCAGCAGCTTAGTTGGCCAGGGGAGTAGCTCACCCCTCCACTTT. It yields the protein CASSLVGQGSSSPLHF.

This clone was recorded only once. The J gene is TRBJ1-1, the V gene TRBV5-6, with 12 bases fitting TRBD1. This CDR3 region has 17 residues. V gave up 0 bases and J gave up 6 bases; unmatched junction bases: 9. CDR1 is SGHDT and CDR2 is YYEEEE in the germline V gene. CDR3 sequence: CASSLEGTGGWGAEAFF. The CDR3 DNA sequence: TGTGCCAGCAGCTTGGAAGGGACAGGGGGCTGGGGGGCTGAAGCTTTCTTT.

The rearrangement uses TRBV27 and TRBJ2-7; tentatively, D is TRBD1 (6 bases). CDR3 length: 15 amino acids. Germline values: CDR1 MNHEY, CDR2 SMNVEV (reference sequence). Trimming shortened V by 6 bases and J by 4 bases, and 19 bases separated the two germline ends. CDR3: CASSSSGTRGYEQYF. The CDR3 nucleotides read TGTGCCAGCAGCTCATCCGGGACAAGGGGATACGAGCAGTACTTC.

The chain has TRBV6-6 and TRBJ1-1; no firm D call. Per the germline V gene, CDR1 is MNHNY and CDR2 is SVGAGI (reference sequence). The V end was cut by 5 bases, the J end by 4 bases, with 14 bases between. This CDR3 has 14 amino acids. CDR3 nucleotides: TGTGCCAGCAGTCGGTTAGGGAGAAGCACTGAAGCTTTCTTT. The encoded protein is CASSRLGRSTEAFF.

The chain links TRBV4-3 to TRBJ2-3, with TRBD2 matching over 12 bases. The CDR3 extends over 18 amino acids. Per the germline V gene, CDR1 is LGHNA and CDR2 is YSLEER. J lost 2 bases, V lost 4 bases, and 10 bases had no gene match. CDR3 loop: CASSLTRASGGATDTQYF. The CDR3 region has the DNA TGCGCCAGCAGCCTAACTAGGGCTAGCGGGGGGGCCACAGATACGCAGTATTTT.

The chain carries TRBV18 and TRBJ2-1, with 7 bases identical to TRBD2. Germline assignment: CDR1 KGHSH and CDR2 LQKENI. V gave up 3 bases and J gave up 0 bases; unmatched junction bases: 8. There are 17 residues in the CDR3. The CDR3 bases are TGTGCCAGCTCACCTCTAGCGGACCTGAGCTCCTACAATGAGCAGTTCTTC. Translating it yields CASSPLADLSSYNEQFF.

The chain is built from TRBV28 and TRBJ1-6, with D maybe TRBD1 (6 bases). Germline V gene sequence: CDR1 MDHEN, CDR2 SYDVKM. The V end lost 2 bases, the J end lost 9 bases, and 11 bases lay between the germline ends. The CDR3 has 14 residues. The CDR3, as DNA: TGTGCCAGCAGTTTAGGACAGCCCGGTTCACCCCTCCACTTT. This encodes CASSLGQPGSPLHF.